This T cell receptor (beta chain) stems from a study of blood T cell repertoires in COVID-19 (dated by TCRdb to the early 2020s). Regarding the study in general: Samples covering the acute and convalescent phases of COVID-19 were provided by collaborators in the United States, Italy and Spain. The material from the prospective study consisted of cDNA or gDNA derived from T cells, B-cell-depleted T cells, or PBMCs. Deeply sampled blood TCRbeta repertoires from subjects exposed to, actively infected with, or recovered from COVID-19 were included in the dataset. The repertoires were made available in a free public database intended to serve as a resource for research on the immune response to SARS-CoV-2. Samples came from the ongoing ImmuneRACE study (first 160 participants) plus 1,254 subjects from 6 global collaborators. Nearly every sample came with metadata listing a de-identified subject ID, COVID-19 status, age in years and sex. Where available, HLA class I and class II types were taken from metadata supplied by the sample provider and were not determined by assay-based typing.

A word on this clone: Its antigen is unknown. No per-base quality is available; no much larger clone lies one base away.

The immunoSEQ Assay, a bias-controlled multiplex PCR, was used to amplify TCRbeta CDR3 regions from genomic DNA. For the original study's pipeline: The number of nucleated cells in each sample was estimated by amplification of reference gene primers within the assay. Sequence reads were collapsed and filtered to measure the absolute abundance of every unique TCRbeta CDR3 rearrangement. For each sample, productive Simpson clonality was calculated by taking the square root of Simpson's diversity index across productive rearrangements. The immuneACCESS repertoire file appears here via TCRdb, limited to in-frame rearrangements. These files lack a portion of the clones; in checked studies, under half of the deficit traces to unresolved V genes, and the cause of the others is not known. V and J calls and clone size are given by that table; D and trimming were obtained from the DNA. The sample yields a few hundred thousand clones; about 85% were counted once. Jointly, the top ten make up 0.98% of the sample.

Here is what the overall study found, with its caveats: Clinical and demographic metadata were provided uncurated, with the amount varying by source and participant.

Collaborating institutions collected whole blood in K2EDTA tubes following their own protocols. For TCRbeta analysis, collaborator samples were shipped as frozen whole blood, as isolated PBMCs, or as DNA extracted from either sample type. The CDR3 holds 14 amino acids from the cysteine to the phenylalanine. Of all the DNA, just the CDR3 is kept, 42 bases in frame from base 1. V is trimmed back by 5 bases and J by 5 bases, and the junction contains 11 bases that no gene match accounts for. In the germline V gene, CDR1 corresponds to SQVTM and CDR2 to ANQGSEA. Here the chain combines TRBV29-1 and TRBJ2-5, and 7 bases in between align with TRBD1. Input material: peripheral blood. This receptor was identified in a man aged 40-50 years with acute or convalescent COVID-19. The base sequence is TGCAGCGTTTACTACCGACAGGGTCAGGAGACCCAGTACTTC. Its protein product is CSVYYRQGQETQYF.